This is a list of T cell receptor beta chains from one sample in a study of control samples from healthy donors and cancer patients. TCRdb keeps only in-frame clones here, not all; method: immunoSEQ multiplex PCR. The sample records tens of thousands of clones, 83% being singletons. The sample comprised PBMCs. The receptors stem from a man in his sixties with head and neck cancer. Each CDR3 is given with its conserved first and last residue. The D gene is left open where the match is weak. Not all rows give a size; the values are once, few, many and, for expanded clones, a class.

>NA|TRBV5-1|TRBJ2-7|NA
NA
CASSSVGPGSESYF
>NA|TRBV7-9|TRBJ1-2|NA
TGTGCCAGCAGCTTGGGGGGCCCTTATGGCTACACCTTC
CASSLGGPYGYTF
>NA|TRBV12-3/TRBV12-4|TRBJ1-6|NA
TGTGCCAGCAGTTTCGACAGCAATTCACCCCTCCACTTT
CASSFDSNSPLHF
>NA|TRBV9|TRBJ1-1|NA
TGTGCCAGCAGCGAAGAGCTCCAGGCGAGGGGGAGCACTGAAGCTTTCTTT
CASSEELQARGSTEAFF
>once|TRBV4-3|TRBJ1-5|NA
TGCGCCAGCAGCCAGAGTATTGGAGGGCCCGGCTATCAGCCCCAGCATTTT
CASSQSIGGPGYQPQHF
>NA|TRBV12-3/TRBV12-4|TRBJ1-2|NA
TGTGCCAGCAGCTTTCAACGCAGCGGCTACACCTTC
CASSFQRSGYTF
>NA|TRBV7-6|TRBJ1-2|NA
TGTGCCAGCAGCCCCGACAGTTATGGCTACACCTTC
CASSPDSYGYTF
>NA|TRBV6-1|TRBJ2-7|NA
TGTGCCAGCAGTGAAGGGAGGGGGAGAACCTACGAGCAGTACTTC
CASSEGRGRTYEQYF
>NA|TRBV2|TRBJ1-4|NA
TGTGCCAGCAGTGAAGAAGCTCCCGCAACTAATGAAAAACTGTTTTTT
CASSEEAPATNEKLFF
>once|TRBV2|TRBJ1-2|NA
TGTGCCAGCAGTGCGTTAGTAACTGTGGATGGCTACACCTTC
CASSALVTVDGYTF